The clone carrying this T cell receptor beta chain was counted a few times. This sample was taken from a study of response to subunit inactivated influenza vaccine. V lost 3 bases and J 0 bases, leaving 12 bases between the germline ends. This CDR3 contains 15 residues. TCRdb re-called the RT-PCR reads with MiXCR, one entry per CDR3 protein. The table records a few hundred thousand distinct CDR3 sequences, 10% to 11% of them present only once. The chain combines TRBV12-3 or TRBV12-4 with TRBJ2-7; possible D gene TRBD2, 7 bases. The source was PBMCs from blood, collected roughly 47 days after vaccination. The sequence came from a man aged 45 to 65 who received an inactivated influenza vaccine. In DNA form, the CDR3 reads TGTGCCAGCAGTTTCAGGGGCGGGAGCTCCTACGAGCAGTACTTC. Residues: CASSFRGGSSYEQYF.